This TCR beta chain was captured by sequencing in a study of T cells in Graves' hyperthyroidism and ophthalmopathy. Across the study: Blood from the periphery was taken at initial diagnosis, before any treatment.

Amplification of TCR beta CDR3 regions was performed using RNA transcripts as template. During a first-round RT-PCR of the TCR CDR3, the HTBI primer set was used. TCRdb processed the multiplex PCR reads anew with MiXCR; each CDR3 protein has one entry. The sample holds around 270,000 distinct CDR3 sequences, roughly a fifth seen once. This CDR3 region has 12 residues. Germline assignment: CDR1 MDHEN and CDR2 SYDVKM. The authors took PBMCs from 7.5 to 10 ml fresh peripheral blood. As regards this clonotype: Its antigen remains unknown. The germline gene is not matched at one end of the junction; a read error may be the cause.

Study-wide points: Most clonotypes that expanded in the thyroid above 0.001 also showed up in blood.

The receptor was derived from a middle-aged man with Graves' ophthalmopathy. V is TRBV28 and J is TRBJ1-5; D is perhaps TRBD1 (6 bases). Input material: blood. The CDR3 DNA reads as TGTGCCAGCAGTAAGGGGGGCCAGCCCCAGCAATTT. Translating gives CASSKGGQPQQF. Full variable domain (missing parts from reference TRBV28 and TRBJ1-5): DVKVTQSSRYLVKRTGEKVFLECVQDMDHENMFWYRQDPGLGLRLIYFSYDVKMKEKGDIPEGYSVSREKKERFSLILESASTNQTSMYLCASSKGGQPQQFGDGTRLSIL.